One and the same sample provided the 9 T cell receptor beta chains below, sequenced in a study of blood T cell repertoires in COVID-19. The table came from immunoSEQ multiplex PCR; TCRdb's copy has only in-frame clones and leaves some out. The repertoire includes some 300,000 clones, around 90% of them detected once, and 1.5% to 2% sits in the top ten. Specimen: PBMCs or T cells enriched from blood (not recorded which). All receptors come from a woman aged 35 to 49 who had recovered from COVID-19.

The rearrangement uses TRBV7-9 and TRBJ1-1, with TRBD1 matching 8 bases. CDR3 length equals 14 residues. Germline CDR1 and CDR2: SEHNR and FQNEAQ (reference sequence). Trimming removed 2 bases from V and 5 bases from J; junction bases left unmatched: 4. As DNA, the CDR3 is TGTGCCAGCAGCTTACAGGGGGCAGGGACTGAAGCTTTCTTT. It specifies CASSLQGAGTEAFF.

The chain combines TRBV6-1 with TRBJ2-2, with no clear D. Germline lookup yields CDR1 MNHNS and CDR2 SASEGT. Trimming took off 3 bases at V and 8 bases at J, with 13 bases between the two ends. This CDR3 comprises 14 residues. The CDR3 loop reads CASSERFRPGELFF. In DNA, the CDR3 is TGTGCCAGCAGTGAGAGGTTTCGTCCTGGGGAGCTGTTTTTT.

In this sample, this clone turned up once. The chain combines TRBV6-2 or TRBV6-3 with TRBJ2-1; D may be TRBD2 (6 bases). Germline loops: CDR1 MNHEY, CDR2 SVGEGT. V lost 5 bases to trimming and J lost 7 bases, with 15 bases between them. The CDR3 loop spans 14 amino acids. CDR3 loop: CASSDGGLRNEQFF. CDR3 nucleotides: TGTGCCAGCAGTGACGGGGGTCTGAGGAATGAGCAGTTCTTC.

The table lists this clone with a count of one. The V and J genes are TRBV18 and TRBJ1-3, with D possibly TRBD1 on 6 matching bases. The V and J ends lost 6 bases and 2 bases respectively, with 23 bases between them. CDR1 is KGHSH and CDR2 is LQKENI in the germline V gene. This CDR3 comprises 18 residues. In DNA, the CDR3 is TGTGCCAGCTCGACCCTAAGGGCCGCAGGGGCGCCTGGAAACACCATATATTTT. As protein: CASSTLRAAGAPGNTIYF.

The chain couples TRBV9 to TRBJ2-1; TRBD2 might be the D (6 bases). Germline CDR1 is SGDLS and CDR2 is YYNGEE. With 4 bases removed from V and 0 bases from J, the gap between germline ends came to 11 bases. CDR3 length equals 15 residues. This CDR3 reads CASSPGGSSYNEQFF. As DNA, the CDR3 is TGTGCCAGCAGCCCCGGAGGGAGCTCCTACAATGAGCAGTTCTTC.

Concerning this clone: The sample carries other DNA sequences with the same CDR3. V gene TRBV18 combines with J gene TRBJ1-2; no definite D call. Trimming stripped 3 bases from V and 2 bases from J, with 7 bases between. Germline assignment: CDR1 KGHSH and CDR2 LQKENI. The CDR3 is made up of 13 amino acids. The CDR3 loop is CASSPSGNYGYTF. The CDR3 nucleotides read TGTGCCAGCTCACCCTCAGGAAACTATGGCTACACCTTC.

The V call is TRBV7-2, the J call TRBJ2-1; 10 bases align to TRBD2. The CDR3 spans 15 residues. Germline CDR1 and CDR2: SGHTA and FQGNSA. After removal of 4 bases from V and 3 bases from J, the junction contained 3 bases not matched to a gene. The DNA of the CDR3 is TGTGCCAGCAGCTCCCGACTAGCGGGCTACAATGAGCAGTTCTTC. It encodes CASSSRLAGYNEQFF.

V gene TRBV19 combines with J gene TRBJ1-5; 7 bases fit TRBD1. Per the germline V gene, CDR1 is LNHDA and CDR2 is SQIVND (reference sequence). The trim removed 3 bases at V and 7 bases at J, leaving 6 bases unmatched. The CDR3 contains 14 residues. CDR3 sequence reads: CASSIRQGRQPQHF. The CDR3 coding sequence is TGTGCCAGTAGTATTCGACAGGGACGGCAGCCCCAGCATTTT.

This chain links TRBV5-8 with TRBJ2-3; 7 bases align to TRBD1. The length of the CDR3 is 15 residues. Losses at the gene ends were 3 bases for V and 3 bases for J; bases not matched to a gene: 7. In germline, CDR1 is SGHTS, CDR2 YDEGEE. The CDR3 DNA reads TGTGCCAGCAGCTCGGGACAGCTATTTACAGATACGCAGTATTTT. This codes for CASSSGQLFTDTQYF.